This T cell receptor beta chain is from a study of identical twins' blood T cells. Turning to the study itself: About 50 million reads covered roughly six alpha-chain and roughly six beta-chain libraries. Study-wide results and caveats: Twin similarity might stem from environmental factors, not only genetics. Shared CDR3 clonotype counts tracked mainly the product of cloneset sizes.

As handled by the study authors: Clonotypes per individual ranged from about 85,000 to nearly 500,000. TCRdb re-called the 5' RACE reads with MiXCR, one entry per CDR3 protein. Here the V and J calls rest on TCRdb's processing, not on the authors' analysis. The sample lists roughly 380,000 distinct CDR3 sequences, more than 25% occurring once. The CDR3 length is 15 residues. Germline V gives CDR1 MNHEY, CDR2 SVGAGI. The V and J ends lost 6 bases and 3 bases respectively, with 16 bases between them. Concerning this clonotype itself: Antigen: not known.

The specimen sequenced was PBMCs. This TCR derives from a woman between 18 and 50 years old in good health. This sequence joins TRBV6-5 and TRBJ2-3; D is possibly TRBD1 or TRBD2 (5 bases each). For the CDR3, the DNA is TGTGCCAGCAGCTCCGGGACGCCCCAAACAGATACGCAGTATTTT. The encoded protein is CASSSGTPQTDTQYF.